This TCR beta chain emerged from a study of blood T cells in healthy people across ages. A sample-barcoded 5' primer and a J-beta primer mix were used in a second PCR of roughly 6 to 11 cycles. TCRdb reprocessed the 5' RACE reads via MiXCR and lists one record per CDR3 protein. Here the sample spans about 1.6 million distinct CDR3 sequences, 30% to 40% being singletons. V was shortened by 5 bases and J by 3 bases, with 15 bases between the two germline ends. Germline values: CDR1 SGHDT, CDR2 YYEEEE. The CDR3 is 15 amino acids. This clonotype was seen at least ten times. The source material was blood. The TCR originated in a woman aged 30 to 39 in good health. This chain connects TRBV5-6 to TRBJ2-1; the D call may be TRBD1 or TRBD2 (6 bases each). CDR3 sequence reads: CASSFGGGSYNEQFF. The DNA of the CDR3 is TGTGCCAGCAGTTTCGGAGGGGGGAGCTACAATGAGCAGTTCTTC.